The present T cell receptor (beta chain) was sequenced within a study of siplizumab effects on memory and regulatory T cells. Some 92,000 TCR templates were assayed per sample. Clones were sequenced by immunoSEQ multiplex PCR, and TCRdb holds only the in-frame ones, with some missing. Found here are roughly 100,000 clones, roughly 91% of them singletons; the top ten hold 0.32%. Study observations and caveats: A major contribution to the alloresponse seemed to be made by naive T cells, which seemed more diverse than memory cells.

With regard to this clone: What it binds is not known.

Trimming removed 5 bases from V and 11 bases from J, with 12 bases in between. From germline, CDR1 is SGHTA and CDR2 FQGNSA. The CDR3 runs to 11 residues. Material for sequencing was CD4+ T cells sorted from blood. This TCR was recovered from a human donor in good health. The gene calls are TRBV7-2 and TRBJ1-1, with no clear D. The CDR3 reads CASSLQKAAFF. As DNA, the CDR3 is TGTGCCAGCAGCCTACAGAAGGCCGCTTTCTTT.